Below are 31 T cell receptor beta chains sequenced from a single sample in a study of CD8+ T cells in alopecia areata. The sequencing template was cDNA reverse transcribed from extracted RNA. Sequencing used immunoSEQ multiplex PCR; TCRdb keeps in-frame clones, though not all of them. In the table there are approximately 89,000 clones, around two fifths of which are singletons. The sequencing sample was made of CD4+ T cells sorted from blood. All receptors derive from a human donor with alopecia areata.

The CDR3 bases are TGTGCCTGGTCCACAGGGGGCGTGTACAATGAGCAGTTCTTC. Encoded protein: CAWSTGGVYNEQFF. The V call is TRBV30, the J call TRBJ2-1, with TRBD1 matching 9 bases. The length of the CDR3 is 14 residues. CDR1 and CDR2 (germline): GTSNPN, SVGIG (reference sequence). With V trimmed by 5 bases and J by 4 bases, 6 bases remained unmatched.

This rearrangement joins TRBV29-1 to TRBJ2-6, with D possibly TRBD2 on 6 matching bases. V gave up 7 bases and J gave up 3 bases, with 16 bases separating them. Germline CDR1 reads SQVTM; CDR2 reads ANQGSEA. The CDR3 spans 15 residues. The CDR3 here is CSGGGGVGGANVLTF. In nucleotides, the CDR3 is TGCAGCGGAGGTGGAGGGGTCGGTGGGGCCAACGTCCTGACTTTC.

This clone was seen only a few times. The chain employs TRBV29-1 and TRBJ2-7, with D possibly called TRBD1 or TRBD2 (5 bases each). Germline CDR1 is SQVTM and CDR2 is ANQGSEA. The V end lost 7 bases, the J end lost 0 bases, and 13 bases lay between the germline ends. This CDR3 region has 13 residues. CDR3 sequence (DNA): TGCAGCGCCATCTCGGGACCCTCCTACGAGCAGTACTTC. Its protein product is CSAISGPSYEQYF.

CDR3 protein: CASSREPGTGANVLTF. CDR3 nucleotide sequence: TGCGCCAGCAGCCGGGAGCCTGGGACTGGGGCCAACGTCCTGACTTTC. V and J are TRBV4-3 and TRBJ2-6; the D gene is possibly TRBD2 (5 bases). Germline values: CDR1 LGHNA, CDR2 YSLEER. The germline V and J ends were trimmed by 4 bases and 2 bases, with 12 bases remaining between them. The length of the CDR3 is 16 residues.

This clone was detected only a few times. V usage is TRBV29-1 and J usage is TRBJ2-7; D unclear. V shed 7 bases and J shed 6 bases, with 16 bases lying between them. The CDR3 is 12 residues long. CDR1 and CDR2 (germline): SQVTM, ANQGSEA. The CDR3 sequence: CSAHGPFGEQYF. CDR3 nucleotides: TGCAGCGCCCACGGGCCGTTCGGCGAGCAGTACTTC.

This clone was counted a few times. V usage is TRBV29-1 and J usage is TRBJ1-2, with D unclear. Germline V lookup: CDR1 SQVTM, CDR2 ANQGSEA. The CDR3 has 11 amino acids. V gave up 5 bases and J gave up 8 bases, with 12 bases separating them. This CDR3 reads CSVYHLEGYTF. The DNA for the CDR3 is TGCAGCGTTTATCACCTAGAGGGCTACACCTTC. Looking up the rest from reference TRBV29-1 and TRBJ1-2 gives the full variable domain: SAVISQKPSRDICQRGTSLTIQCQVDSQVTMMFWYRQQPGQSLTLIATANQGSEATYESGFVIDKFPISRPNLTFSTLTVSNMSPEDSSIYLCSVYHLEGYTFGSGTRLTVV.

This clone was detected a few times. This sequence joins TRBV7-9 and TRBJ1-6; D remains unclear. The V gene lost 5 bases and the J gene lost 10 bases, with 12 bases spanning the gap. Per germline, CDR1 SEHNR and CDR2 FQNEAQ (reference sequence). The CDR3 totals 13 residues. CDR3 coding DNA: TGTGCCAGCAGCCTACTCGGCACATCACCCCTCCACTTT. Protein product: CASSLLGTSPLHF.

This rearrangement joins TRBV5-1 to TRBJ2-5; D uncertain. The V gene's germline CDR1 is SGHRS and CDR2 YFSETQ. The ends were cut back, 3 bases at V and 0 bases at J, with 12 bases in the middle. The CDR3 runs 15 residues. The CDR3 loop is CASSYRVPYQETQYF. The CDR3 region has the DNA TGCGCCAGCAGCTACCGAGTACCGTACCAAGAGACCCAGTACTTC.

V is TRBV28 and J is TRBJ2-7; perhaps D is TRBD1 or TRBD2 (5 bases each). Germline CDR1 reads MDHEN; CDR2 reads SYDVKM. V lost 2 bases, J lost 3 bases, and 5 bases lay in between. The CDR3 extends over 12 amino acids. CDR3: CASSLGGYEQYF. CDR3 nucleotides: TGTGCCAGCAGTTTAGGGGGCTACGAGCAGTACTTC.

This clone is a singleton in its sample. The chain is built from TRBV29-1 and TRBJ2-1; D is possibly TRBD2 (5 bases). V gave up 4 bases and J gave up 8 bases, with 9 bases separating them. The germline V gene has CDR1 SQVTM and CDR2 ANQGSEA. The CDR3 extends over 11 amino acids. The CDR3 is CSVASGYEQFF. The CDR3 DNA sequence: TGCAGCGTTGCAAGCGGTTATGAGCAGTTCTTC.

The chain combines TRBV29-1 with TRBJ2-1, with TRBD2 matching over 11 bases. CDR1 is SQVTM and CDR2 is ANQGSEA in the germline V gene. The length of the CDR3 is 16 residues. The trim removed 0 bases at V and 12 bases at J, leaving 13 bases unmatched. The CDR3 protein is CSVEDAGTSGRGRQFF. CDR3 in DNA: TGCAGCGTTGAAGATGCCGGGACTAGCGGTCGGGGTCGGCAGTTCTTC.

This clone was counted only a few times. J is TRBJ2-5 and V is TRBV29-1, with D maybe TRBD2 (8 bases). The CDR3 totals 14 residues. Deletions cut 5 bases from V and 1 base from J, with 14 bases between. Germline values: CDR1 SQVTM, CDR2 ANQGSEA. The CDR3 DNA reads TGCAGCGTTTCACAGGGGACTAGCCAAGAGACCCAGTACTTC. Protein product: CSVSQGTSQETQYF.

This clone turned up a few times. CDR3 amino acids: CSVGPQETQYF. The CDR3 DNA reads TGCAGCGTAGGGCCCCAAGAGACCCAGTACTTC. This rearrangement joins TRBV29-1 to TRBJ2-5; no firm D call. Germline CDR1 and CDR2: SQVTM and ANQGSEA. V was trimmed by 6 bases and J by 1 base, leaving 6 bases between them. The CDR3 has 11 amino acids.

The genes are TRBV2 and TRBJ2-7, with D hard to call. V lost 4 bases and J 7 bases, leaving 11 bases between the germline ends. The CDR3 length is 12 residues. CDR1 and CDR2 (germline): SNHLY, FYNNEI. The CDR3 DNA reads TGTGCCAGCAGTGTACTGGGGTGGGAGCAGTACTTC. Protein product: CASSVLGWEQYF.

V gene TRBV2 combines with J gene TRBJ2-1, with 9 nucleotides matching TRBD1. The V gene's germline CDR1 is SNHLY and CDR2 FYNNEI. Losses at the gene ends were 6 bases for V and 6 bases for J; bases not matched to a gene: 3. This CDR3 has 13 amino acids. The CDR3 nucleotides are TGTGCCAGCAGGGCGACAGGGGGCAATGAGCAGTTCTTC. Amino acid sequence: CASRATGGNEQFF. Complete variable domain (other parts from reference TRBV2 and TRBJ2-1): EPEVTQTPSHQVTQMGQEVILRCVPISNHLYFYWYRQILGQKVEFLVSFYNNEISEKSEIFDDQFSVERPDGSNFTLKIRSTKLEDSAMYFCASRATGGNEQFFGPGTRLTVL.

The sample holds a few counts of this clone. The chain employs TRBV28 and TRBJ2-5; unclear D gene. V dropped 6 bases and J dropped 4 bases, with 15 bases sitting between them. The CDR3 totals 14 residues. Germline values: CDR1 MDHEN, CDR2 SYDVKM. The CDR3 protein is CASSRVLSGETQYF. DNA of the CDR3: TGTGCCAGCAGCAGAGTGTTATCCGGAGAGACCCAGTACTTC.

This clone turned up a few times. V usage is TRBV29-1 and J usage is TRBJ2-7; the match to TRBD2 covers 9 bases. The CDR3 is made up of 13 amino acids. Germline CDR1 and CDR2: SQVTM and ANQGSEA. J gave up 10 bases and V 7 bases, and 14 bases lay outside the gene matches. The CDR3 protein is CSGVSGGPTAQYF. The CDR3, as DNA: TGCAGCGGAGTCAGCGGGGGGCCAACAGCCCAGTACTTC.

The chain combines TRBV30 with TRBJ2-1, with D perhaps TRBD1 or TRBD2 (5 bases each). V shed 5 bases and J shed 5 bases, with 19 bases lying between them. The CDR3 consists of 15 residues. Per germline, CDR1 GTSNPN and CDR2 SVGIG (reference sequence). CDR3 in DNA: TGTGCCTGGTCTATACATGGGACGGGGAACAATGAGCAGTTCTTC. This codes for CAWSIHGTGNNEQFF.

The gene calls are TRBV2 and TRBJ1-3; D uncertain. Looked up from germline, CDR1 is SNHLY and CDR2 is FYNNEI. The CDR3 consists of 13 residues. V shed 4 bases and J shed 11 bases, with 15 bases lying between them. The CDR3 nucleotides read TGTGCCAGCAGTGGTTTAGCTTCTGGGGCCATATATTTT. This gives the protein CASSGLASGAIYF.

This clone has more than one count but fewer than ten. The chain links TRBV11-2 to TRBJ2-7; TRBD2 matches 9 bases. Trimming removed 5 bases from V and 3 bases from J; junction bases left unmatched: 8. Germline CDR1 and CDR2: SGHAT and FQNNGV. The CDR3 is 15 amino acids. CDR3 DNA sequence: TGTGCCAGCAGCAGCCAGAGCGGGAGGTACTACGAGCAGTACTTC. It translates to CASSSQSGRYYEQYF.

This clone was seen more than once but under ten times. The chain carries TRBV29-1 and TRBJ2-1; D tentatively fits TRBD1 or TRBD2 (5 bases each). CDR3 length: 13 residues. V lost 3 bases to trimming and J lost 6 bases, with 12 bases between them. CDR1 and CDR2 from the germline V gene are SQVTM and ANQGSEA. This CDR3 is CSVEVQRGNEQFF. The DNA of the CDR3 is TGCAGCGTTGAGGTCCAGAGGGGCAATGAGCAGTTCTTC.

The sample holds a few counts of this clone. The J gene is TRBJ2-2, the V gene TRBV29-1, with TRBD1 matching 10 bases. After removal of 6 bases from V and 2 bases from J, the junction contained 6 bases not matched to a gene. Per germline, CDR1 SQVTM and CDR2 ANQGSEA. This CDR3 contains 15 residues. The CDR3 DNA follows: TGCAGCGTCACCCGGACAGGGGGAAACACCGGGGAGCTGTTTTTT. This translates into CSVTRTGGNTGELFF.

Regarding this clone: The sample holds other DNA sequences that translate to the same CDR3. The rearrangement uses TRBV14 and TRBJ2-6; D not certain. The V end lost 4 bases, the J end lost 3 bases, and 4 bases lay between the germline ends. This CDR3 region has 13 residues. Per the germline V gene, CDR1 is SGHDN and CDR2 is FVKESK. CDR3 DNA: TGTGCCAGCAGCCTAAGTGGGGCCAACGTCCTGACTTTC. It encodes CASSLSGANVLTF.

This rearrangement joins TRBV18 to TRBJ2-1, with a tentative D call TRBD2 (6 bases). Germline CDR1 reads KGHSH; CDR2 reads LQKENI. V lost 3 bases, J lost 7 bases, and 7 bases lay in between. CDR3 length: 12 residues. In DNA form, the CDR3 reads TGTGCCAGCTCACCCAGCGGGAATGAGCAGTTCTTC. It yields the protein CASSPSGNEQFF. Looking up the rest from reference TRBV18 and TRBJ2-1 gives the full variable domain: NAGVMQNPRHLVRRRGQEARLRCSPMKGHSHVYWYRQLPEEGLKFMVYLQKENIIDESGMPKERFSAEFPKEGPSILRIQQVVRGDSAAYFCASSPSGNEQFFGPGTRLTVL.

This rearrangement joins TRBV2 to TRBJ1-1, with D possibly being TRBD1 (5 bases). The CDR3 spans 14 residues. Germline V gene data show CDR1 as SNHLY and CDR2 as FYNNEI. Trimming left V 7 bases short and J 3 bases short, with 15 bases between. The CDR3 protein is CASTGGLVDTEAFF. DNA for the CDR3: TGTGCCAGCACGGGGGGACTGGTCGACACTGAAGCTTTCTTT.

CDR3 in amino acids: CASSQGFSGANVLTF. In DNA form, the CDR3 reads TGCGCCAGCAGCCAAGGGTTCTCTGGGGCCAACGTCCTGACTTTC. The rearrangement links TRBV4-3 to TRBJ2-6; D gene ambiguous. The V gene lost 1 base and the J gene lost 0 bases, with 4 bases spanning the gap. The CDR3 totals 15 residues. The germline V gene has CDR1 LGHNA and CDR2 YSLEER.

The sample holds a few counts of this clone. The chain uses TRBV10-3 and TRBJ2-1; weak D call: TRBD1 (5 bases). Germline CDR1 and CDR2: ENHRY and SYGVKD. Trimming left V 10 bases short and J 7 bases short, with 17 bases between. CDR3 length: 13 residues. CDR3 in amino acids: CATKGSTGNEQFF. The CDR3 DNA follows: TGTGCCACCAAGGGGTCAACAGGAAATGAGCAGTTCTTC.

V usage is TRBV29-1 and J usage is TRBJ2-4; tentative D call: TRBD1 (6 bases). The V gene's germline CDR1 is SQVTM and CDR2 ANQGSEA. With 3 bases removed from V and 5 bases from J, the gap between germline ends came to 11 bases. The CDR3 sequence is 13 residues long. CDR3 amino acids: CSVEGHTQNIQYF. Written as DNA, the CDR3 is TGCAGCGTTGAGGGACATACCCAAAACATTCAGTACTTC. The full variable domain, its missing parts supplied by reference TRBV29-1 and TRBJ2-4, is SAVISQKPSRDICQRGTSLTIQCQVDSQVTMMFWYRQQPGQSLTLIATANQGSEATYESGFVIDKFPISRPNLTFSTLTVSNMSPEDSSIYLCSVEGHTQNIQYFGAGTRLSVL.

The rearrangement joins TRBV5-1 to TRBJ1-1; 10 bases map to TRBD1. Unmatched junction bases numbered 14, after V lost 4 bases and J lost 8 bases. Germline lookup yields CDR1 SGHRS and CDR2 YFSETQ. There are 16 residues in the CDR3. CDR3 region: CASSLSQTGGAGEAFF. The CDR3 region has the DNA TGCGCCAGCAGCCTTTCTCAGACAGGGGGCGCGGGGGAAGCTTTCTTT.

The chain couples TRBV4-3 to TRBJ1-1; D gene uncertain. V shed 1 base and J shed 0 bases, with 12 bases lying between them. CDR1 and CDR2 (germline): LGHNA, YSLEER. The CDR3 is made up of 16 amino acids. The DNA of the CDR3 is TGCGCCAGCAGCCAAGTGGGTTTCAGCTTGAACACTGAAGCTTTCTTT. This codes for CASSQVGFSLNTEAFF.

The chain joins TRBV30 to TRBJ2-3; TRBD1 agrees at 9 bases. The germline V gene has CDR1 GTSNPN and CDR2 SVGIG (reference sequence). The CDR3 is 13 residues long. J gave up 4 bases and V 3 bases, and 2 bases lay outside the gene matches. The CDR3 nucleotides read TGTGCCTGGAGGAGACAGGGGGCAGATACGCAGTATTTT. Residues: CAWRRQGADTQYF. Variable domain in full (rest from reference TRBV30 and TRBJ2-3): SQTIHQWPATLVQPVGSPLSLECTVEGTSNPNLYWYRQAAGRGLQLLFYSVGIGQISSEVPQNLSASRPQDRQFILSSKKLLLSDSGFYLCAWRRQGADTQYFGPGTRLTVL.